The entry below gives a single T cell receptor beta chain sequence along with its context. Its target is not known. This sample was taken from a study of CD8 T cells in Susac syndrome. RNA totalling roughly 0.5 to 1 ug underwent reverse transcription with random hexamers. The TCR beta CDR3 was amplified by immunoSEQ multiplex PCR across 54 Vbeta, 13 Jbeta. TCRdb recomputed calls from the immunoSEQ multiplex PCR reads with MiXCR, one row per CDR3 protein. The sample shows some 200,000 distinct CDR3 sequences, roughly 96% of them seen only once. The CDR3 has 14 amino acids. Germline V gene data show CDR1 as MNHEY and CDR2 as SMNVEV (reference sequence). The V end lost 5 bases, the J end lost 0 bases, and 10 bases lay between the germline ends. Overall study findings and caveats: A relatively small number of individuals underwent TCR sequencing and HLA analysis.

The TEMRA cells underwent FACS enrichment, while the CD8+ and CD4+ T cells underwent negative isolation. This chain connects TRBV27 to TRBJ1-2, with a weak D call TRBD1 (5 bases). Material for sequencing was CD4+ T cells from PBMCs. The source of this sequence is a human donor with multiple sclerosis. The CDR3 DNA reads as TGTGCCAGCAGTCAGGGATCTCCTAACTATGGCTACACCTTC. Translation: CASSQGSPNYGYTF.